The 30 T cell receptor beta chains in this list originate from one sample, sequenced in a study of cytomegalovirus exposure and HLA in healthy donors. PCR was performed using 60 Vbeta and 13 Jbeta primers. Measured with immunoSEQ multiplex PCR; TCRdb has only the in-frame clones, and not every one. Among about 160,000 clones, around three quarters were seen once, and the ten largest hold 2% to 2.5%. The sample consisted of PBMCs. These receptors all come from a man aged 35-49 years in good health and CMV-seronegative.

The rearrangement uses TRBV28 and TRBJ2-3, with D maybe TRBD1 (6 bases). This CDR3 is 14 amino acids long. Germline CDR1 MDHEN, CDR2 SYDVKM. V dropped 5 bases and J dropped 5 bases, with 14 bases sitting between them. CDR3 DNA sequence: TGTGCCAGCAGTCTGAACAGGGTGGGAGATACGCAGTATTTT. Protein product: CASSLNRVGDTQYF.

In this sample, this clone turned up once. This chain links TRBV27 with TRBJ2-7; TRBD2 agrees at 7 bases. The CDR3 totals 14 residues. With V trimmed by 7 bases and J by 3 bases, 9 bases remained unmatched. CDR1 and CDR2 (germline): MNHEY, SMNVEV (reference sequence). The CDR3 here is CASTSGREGYEQYF. CDR3 sequence (DNA): TGTGCCAGCACTAGTGGCAGGGAGGGCTACGAGCAGTACTTC.

This rearrangement joins TRBV19 to TRBJ2-5, with a tentative D call TRBD2 (5 bases). Germline CDR1 LNHDA, CDR2 SQIVND (reference sequence). This CDR3 spans 16 amino acids. V gave up 5 bases and J gave up 4 bases, with 20 bases separating them. CDR3: CASSSRGPGGSETQYF. Written as DNA, the CDR3 is TGTGCCAGTAGTTCCAGAGGCCCGGGCGGGTCAGAGACCCAGTACTTC.

V gene TRBV5-1 combines with J gene TRBJ2-1; 10 bases are a match to TRBD2. CDR3 length: 16 amino acids. The germline V gene encodes CDR1 SGHRS and CDR2 YFSETQ. V lost 0 bases, J lost 6 bases, and 6 bases stayed unmatched. CDR3 DNA sequence: TGCGCCAGCAGCTTGGAGGTGGTAGCGGGAGGCAATGAGCAGTTCTTC. As protein: CASSLEVVAGGNEQFF.

The J gene is TRBJ2-7, the V gene TRBV28; TRBD1 matches 8 bases. Germline V gene data show CDR1 as MDHEN and CDR2 as SYDVKM. J lost 2 bases, V lost 6 bases, and 3 bases had no gene match. The CDR3 loop spans 13 amino acids. The CDR3 DNA sequence: TGTGCCAGCAGAATACAGGGGGCCTACGAGCAGTACTTC. Its protein is CASRIQGAYEQYF.

In DNA, the CDR3 is TGTGCCAGCAGTTCGGGACAGCTGAACACCGGGGAGCTGTTTTTT. The encoded protein is CASSSGQLNTGELFF. V is TRBV28 and J is TRBJ2-2, with TRBD1 matching over 7 bases. CDR1 and CDR2 from the germline V gene are MDHEN and SYDVKM. The CDR3 is 15 amino acids. After removal of 4 bases from V and 1 base from J, the junction contained 3 bases not matched to a gene.

This chain links TRBV6-4 with TRBJ2-2; D is possibly TRBD2 (5 bases). The CDR3 consists of 15 residues. V was clipped by 6 bases and J by 4 bases, with 15 bases between them. The V gene's germline CDR1 is MRHNA and CDR2 SNTAGT. As DNA, the CDR3 is TGTGCCAGCAGCCCCGGAGGAGGCCGCACCGGGGAGCTGTTTTTT. It yields the protein CASSPGGGRTGELFF.

The chain carries TRBV4-1 and TRBJ2-3; D call uncertain. This CDR3 has 13 amino acids. The V end lost 4 bases, the J end lost 5 bases, and 10 bases lay between the germline ends. Germline V gene data show CDR1 as MGHRA and CDR2 as YSYEKL. The CDR3 sequence is CASSPPIGDTQYF. The CDR3 region has the DNA TGCGCCAGCAGCCCCCCTATTGGAGATACGCAGTATTTT.

The chain uses TRBV10-3 and TRBJ2-2; D may be TRBD1 (6 bases). The germline V gene has CDR1 ENHRY and CDR2 SYGVKD. V was clipped by 3 bases and J by 3 bases, with 14 bases between them. This CDR3 has 16 residues. CDR3 in amino acids: CAISERGRGDTGELFF. The CDR3 coding sequence is TGTGCCATCAGTGAAAGGGGGAGAGGCGACACCGGGGAGCTGTTTTTT.

The rearrangement uses TRBV30 and TRBJ2-7; D may be TRBD2 (6 bases). This CDR3 has 15 residues. The germline V gene has CDR1 GTSNPN and CDR2 SVGIG (reference sequence). V was shortened by 0 bases and J by 0 bases, with 12 bases between the two germline ends. In DNA form, the CDR3 reads TGTGCCTGGAGTGTAAAGCGGGTGAGCTCCTACGAGCAGTACTTC. Its translation is CAWSVKRVSSYEQYF.

The V and J genes are TRBV11-3 and TRBJ2-1, with D tentatively TRBD1 (6 bases). This CDR3 is 11 amino acids long. The ends were cut back, 5 bases at V and 10 bases at J, with 9 bases in the middle. From germline, CDR1 is SGHNT and CDR2 YENEEA. This CDR3 is CASSQGYEQFF. DNA of the CDR3: TGTGCCAGCAGCCAGGGGTACGAGCAGTTCTTC. The whole variable domain, filled in from reference TRBV11-3 and TRBJ2-1, reads EAGVVQSPRYKIIEKKQPVAFWCNPISGHNTLYWYLQNLGQGPELLIRYENEEAVDDSQLPKDRFSAERLKGVDSTLKIQPAELGDSAVYLCASSQGYEQFFGPGTRLTVL.

Only one count was recorded for this clone. This chain links TRBV5-4 with TRBJ1-4, with D possibly matching TRBD1 (6 bases). The ends were cut back, 0 bases at V and 4 bases at J, with 10 bases in the middle. The CDR3 sequence is 15 residues long. Germline lookup yields CDR1 SGHNT and CDR2 YYREEE (reference sequence). The chain's CDR3 is CASSLEQGNNEKLFF. CDR3 in DNA: TGTGCCAGCAGCTTGGAACAGGGCAATAATGAAAAACTGTTTTTT.

This sequence joins TRBV28 and TRBJ2-7; TRBD1 is a possible D gene (5 bases). The length of the CDR3 is 11 residues. Looked up from germline, CDR1 is MDHEN and CDR2 is SYDVKM. Trimming stripped 10 bases from V and 7 bases from J, with 14 bases between. The CDR3 protein is CATKDILEQYF. The CDR3 nucleotides are TGTGCCACCAAGGACATCCTAGAGCAGTACTTC.

A few counts support this clone. This chain joins TRBV10-3 and TRBJ2-7; 9 bases match TRBD1. CDR3 length equals 15 residues. Germline CDR1 ENHRY, CDR2 SYGVKD. Trimming cost V 5 bases and J 2 bases; bases outside gene matches: 7. The chain's CDR3 is CAISPGQGRTYEQYF. The CDR3 region has the DNA TGTGCCATCAGTCCGGGACAGGGAAGGACCTACGAGCAGTACTTC.

The V and J genes are TRBV2 and TRBJ2-2; D unresolved. CDR1 is SNHLY, CDR2 FYNNEI, per germline. The CDR3 has 13 residues. The V and J ends lost 4 bases and 6 bases respectively, with 9 bases between them. CDR3 amino acids: CASSGPLAGELFF. The CDR3 DNA is TGTGCCAGCAGTGGTCCGCTAGCCGGGGAGCTGTTTTTT.

This sequence joins TRBV7-6 and TRBJ1-1; D uncertain. The ends were cut back, 5 bases at V and 0 bases at J, with 13 bases in the middle. Per the germline V gene, CDR1 is SGHVS and CDR2 is FNYEAQ. There are 15 residues in the CDR3. CDR3 loop: CASSPSPGLNTEAFF. The CDR3 DNA follows: TGTGCCAGCAGCCCTAGCCCAGGACTGAACACTGAAGCTTTCTTT.

The chain joins TRBV2 to TRBJ2-5, with TRBD2 as a possible D gene (7 bases). V was trimmed by 8 bases and J by 5 bases, leaving 21 bases between them. The CDR3 runs 15 residues. In germline, CDR1 is SNHLY, CDR2 FYNNEI. DNA for the CDR3: TGTGCCAGCTCCTTCCAAGGAGGGGGAGGGGAGACCCAGTACTTC. Protein: CASSFQGGGGETQYF. Variable domain in full (rest from reference TRBV2 and TRBJ2-5): EPEVTQTPSHQVTQMGQEVILRCVPISNHLYFYWYRQILGQKVEFLVSFYNNEISEKSEIFDDQFSVERPDGSNFTLKIRSTKLEDSAMYFCASSFQGGGGETQYFGPGTRLLVL.

The rearrangement uses TRBV11-3 and TRBJ2-5; 7 nucleotides agree with TRBD2. The end of the DNA aligns better with TRBJ2-7, so the J call may be wrong. This CDR3 spans 15 amino acids. Germline V gene lookup returns CDR1 SGHNT and CDR2 YENEEA. In nucleotides, the CDR3 is TGTGCCAGCAGCCTCCCCCGGGGGGTGAAGTACGAGCAGTACTTC. Encoded protein: CASSLPRGVKYEQYF.

The V gene is TRBV11-2, the J gene TRBJ2-7, with D possibly matching TRBD2 (5 bases). CDR3 length: 15 residues. The ends were cut back, 4 bases at V and 6 bases at J, with 19 bases in the middle. Per germline, CDR1 SGHAT and CDR2 FQNNGV. The CDR3: CASSSARGSSVEQYF. The DNA for the CDR3 is TGTGCCAGCAGCTCCGCCCGAGGGTCCTCTGTCGAGCAGTACTTC.

This sequence joins TRBV27 and TRBJ1-5, with TRBD1 identical over 7 bases. This CDR3 comprises 14 residues. Trimming cost V 4 bases and J 6 bases; bases outside gene matches: 6. Germline V CDR1 and CDR2: MNHEY, SMNVEV (reference sequence). The CDR3, as DNA: TGTGCCAGCAGTTCGACAGGGATGGCTCAGCCCCAGCATTTT. Its protein is CASSSTGMAQPQHF.

The sample holds a few counts of this clone. In DNA form, the CDR3 reads TGCAGCTCTATAAGCGGGTTCACAGATACGCAGTATTTT. Encoded protein: CSSISGFTDTQYF. The chain uses TRBV29-1 and TRBJ2-3, with a tentative D call TRBD2 (6 bases). The CDR3 runs to 13 residues. V shed 8 bases and J shed 2 bases, with 14 bases lying between them. From germline, CDR1 is SQVTM and CDR2 ANQGSEA.

The rearrangement uses TRBV27 and TRBJ2-7, with D possibly matching TRBD2 (5 bases). Germline lookup yields CDR1 MNHEY and CDR2 SMNVEV (reference sequence). The CDR3 length is 14 residues. The V and J ends lost 7 bases and 0 bases respectively, with 13 bases between them. For the CDR3, the DNA is TGTGCCAGCAAGGTGGACCGGGGCTCCTACGAGCAGTACTTC. Protein: CASKVDRGSYEQYF.

The chain joins TRBV10-2 to TRBJ2-1; 12 positions match TRBD2. There are 16 residues in the CDR3. Trimming removed 1 base from V and 6 bases from J; junction bases left unmatched: 4. CDR1 is WSHSY, CDR2 SAAADI, per germline. The CDR3 coding sequence is TGCGCCAGCAGTGAGTTGGGACTAGCGGGTAGCAATGAGCAGTTCTTC. It specifies CASSELGLAGSNEQFF.

This rearrangement joins TRBV2 to TRBJ2-7; a possible D gene is TRBD1 (6 bases). CDR3 length: 13 amino acids. In germline, CDR1 is SNHLY, CDR2 FYNNEI. Trimming stripped 7 bases from V and 4 bases from J, with 14 bases between. In DNA, the CDR3 is TGTGCCAGCAAGACCACAGGGTCATACGAGCAGTACTTC. Translation gives CASKTTGSYEQYF.

The genes are TRBV11-1 and TRBJ2-7, with D possibly TRBD1 on 6 matching bases. CDR3 size: 13 residues. Germline V lookup: CDR1 SGHAT, CDR2 FQDESV (reference sequence). Trimming left V 4 bases short and J 2 bases short, with 9 bases between. CDR3 region: CASSSWTAYEQYF. The CDR3 nucleotides read TGTGCCAGCAGCTCCTGGACAGCCTACGAGCAGTACTTC.

Concerning this clone: One end of the junction fails to match germline, which may point to a read error. The genes are TRBV19 and TRBJ2-1; no clear D gene. The CDR3 is made up of 8 amino acids. Germline V gives CDR1 LNHDA, CDR2 SQIVND (reference sequence). For the CDR3, the DNA is TGTGCCAGTAGTGCGCCGCTCTTC. This sequence encodes CASSAPLF.

This chain joins TRBV7-2 and TRBJ1-5; 7 nucleotides agree with TRBD1. Germline assignment: CDR1 SGHTA and CDR2 FQGNSA. The CDR3 spans 15 residues. The J segment lost 3 bases and the V segment lost 3 bases, leaving 5 bases of the junction unmatched. The CDR3 DNA sequence: TGTGCCAGCAGCTTCGGCCAGGGGGACAATCAGCCCCAGCATTTT. It yields the protein CASSFGQGDNQPQHF.

This clone has just a few counts. The J gene is TRBJ2-3, the V gene TRBV6-4, with D perhaps TRBD2 (6 bases). Germline CDR1 is MRHNA and CDR2 is SNTAGT. V lost 2 bases and J lost 0, with 9 bases in between. The CDR3 loop spans 15 amino acids. The CDR3 reads CASSDGGASTDTQYF. The CDR3 bases are TGTGCCAGCAGTGACGGCGGGGCTAGCACAGATACGCAGTATTTT.

This clone was counted a few times. Here the CDR3 DNA reads TGCGCCAGCAGCCCATATTCCGGGACAGGGGACGGCTACACCTTC. Protein: CASSPYSGTGDGYTF. This chain uses TRBV5-1 with TRBJ1-2, with 10 bases lining up with TRBD1. The germline V gene has CDR1 SGHRS and CDR2 YFSETQ. The V and J ends lost 4 bases and 8 bases, in that order; junction bases with no gene match: 11. This CDR3 has 15 amino acids.

This chain connects TRBV4-1 to TRBJ2-7; D may be TRBD1 (7 bases). Looked up from germline, CDR1 is MGHRA and CDR2 is YSYEKL. The CDR3 contains 15 residues. V was cut by 4 bases and J by 4 bases, with 17 bases left in between. The CDR3 nucleotides read TGCGCCAGCAGCCGGGGACCAGGGGGGCAATACGAGCAGTACTTC. Its protein product is CASSRGPGGQYEQYF.